The TCR beta chain under discussion was sequenced for a study of identical twins. Findings and limits, study-wide: Memory repertoires showed no such pattern, whereas abundant cord blood beta clonotypes carried fewer insertions.

This clonotype was counted only a few times. Its specificity is not known. MiXCR, run by TCRdb on the 5' RACE reads, gives a single entry per CDR3 protein. The sample lists 200,000 to 250,000 distinct CDR3 sequences, about 13% occurring once. This sample was shared with a second study, whose subject was yellow fever vaccine responses in identical twins. From that study: Reported findings indicate that twins' vaccine T cell responses seemed partially convergent, partially personalized.

The sequencing input was memory (CD45RO+) T cells sorted from blood. The clonotype comes from a woman younger than 35 in good health.

Here the CDR3 DNA reads TGTGCCAGCACCCTCCCCGGGCCCCCCAGCAATGAGCAGTTCTTC. Its translation is CASTLPGPPSNEQFF. The chain couples TRBV6-2 or TRBV6-3 to TRBJ2-1; D is unresolved. CDR1 is MNHEY, CDR2 SVGEGT, per germline. The CDR3 covers 15 residues. The V end was cut by 7 bases, the J end by 6 bases, with 19 bases between.